The clone carrying this TCR beta chain was recorded once. No antigen is known for it. Reverse transcription of roughly 0.5 to 1 ug RNA used random hexamers. The authors amplified TCR beta CDR3 across 54 Vbeta and 13 Jbeta using immunoSEQ multiplex PCR. MiXCR, applied by TCRdb to the immunoSEQ multiplex PCR reads, yields one record per CDR3 protein. The table includes 330,000 or so distinct CDR3 sequences, 89% detected once. Sequencing of TCR beta was undertaken in CD8+ and CD4+ T cells derived from blood. The source of the sample is a study of CD8 T cells in Susac syndrome. Whole-study results and caveats: The TCR sequencing and HLA analysis in the study involved a relatively small number of individuals, as the study acknowledged.

The length of the CDR3 is 16 residues. With V trimmed by 4 bases and J by 8 bases, 11 bases remained unmatched. Germline V lookup: CDR1 SGHNT, CDR2 YYREEE (reference sequence). The sequence derives from a human donor with multiple sclerosis. Sequenced sample: CD8+ T cells from PBMCs. The genes are TRBV5-4 and TRBJ2-1; 11 bases are a match to TRBD2. CDR3 bases: TGTGCCAGCAGCCGTAGCGGGGGGGGGTATTTCGATGAGCAGTTCTTC. Protein: CASSRSGGGYFDEQFF.